Listed here are 26 T cell receptor beta chains from one sample, sequenced in a study of T cell responses to AZD1222 COVID-19 vaccine. TCRdb's table, derived via immunoSEQ multiplex PCR, lists solely in-frame clones and lacks some. This sample has about 110,000 clones, with 88% found just once. Sequencing used peripheral blood, obtained 28 days after the second AZD1222 dose. All receptors derive from an adult who received the AZD1222 COVID-19 vaccine.

The V gene is TRBV6-5, the J gene TRBJ2-7, with a tentative D call TRBD1 (5 bases). Germline V lookup: CDR1 MNHEY, CDR2 SVGAGI. V was shortened by 0 bases and J by 3 bases, with 15 bases between the two germline ends. The CDR3 is 16 residues long. The CDR3 protein is CASSYSWPQGIYEQYF. The DNA for the CDR3 is TGTGCCAGCAGTTACTCTTGGCCCCAGGGAATCTACGAGCAGTACTTC.

The chain links TRBV2 to TRBJ1-5; D perhaps matches TRBD1 (5 bases). Trimming pared 4 bases from V and 3 bases from J, leaving 10 bases between. Per the germline V gene, CDR1 is SNHLY and CDR2 is FYNNEI. The CDR3 totals 14 residues. The CDR3 reads CASSAGGVNQPQHF. The CDR3 DNA is TGTGCCAGCAGTGCGGGGGGGGTCAATCAGCCCCAGCATTTT.

The chain couples TRBV7-2 to TRBJ2-5; 8 positions match TRBD2. Germline V gene sequence: CDR1 SGHTA, CDR2 FQGNSA. This CDR3 region has 18 residues. Unmatched junction bases numbered 14, after V lost 1 base and J lost 4 bases. In DNA, the CDR3 is TGTGCCAGCAGCTTAGGGGGCGGGGGGCTACGCTCCGGAGAGACCCAGTACTTC. It codes for CASSLGGGGLRSGETQYF.

The rearrangement links TRBV4-2 to TRBJ1-5, with 8 nucleotides matching TRBD1. V was clipped by 0 bases and J by 2 bases; unmatched bases: 3. The CDR3 totals 16 residues. The germline V gene encodes CDR1 LGHNA and CDR2 YNFKEQ. This CDR3 reads CASSQDAGGRNQPQHF. CDR3 DNA: TGTGCCAGCAGCCAAGACGCAGGGGGCCGCAATCAGCCCCAGCATTTT.

This clone was seen once. The rearrangement links TRBV19 to TRBJ1-5; possibly TRBD1 for D (5 bases). V shed 6 bases and J shed 3 bases, with 15 bases lying between them. This CDR3 is built from 15 residues. Per germline, CDR1 LNHDA and CDR2 SQIVND (reference sequence). The CDR3 loop is CASSQEGGANQPQHF. For the CDR3, the DNA is TGTGCCAGTAGCCAAGAGGGAGGGGCCAATCAGCCCCAGCATTTT.

The rearrangement joins TRBV5-1 to TRBJ2-3; D gene uncertain. The V and J ends lost 6 bases and 4 bases respectively, with 6 bases between them. This CDR3 region has 11 residues. Germline V CDR1 and CDR2: SGHRS, YFSETQ. The CDR3 loop reads CASTLSDTQYF. The CDR3, as DNA: TGCGCCAGCACCCTCTCAGATACGCAGTATTTT.

The rearrangement uses TRBV7-3 and TRBJ1-2, with TRBD1 matching 8 bases. This CDR3 has 13 residues. The V and J ends lost 5 bases and 4 bases, in that order; junction bases with no gene match: 3. Germline CDR1 and CDR2: SGHTA and FQGTGA. CDR3 DNA: TGTGCCAGCAGCAATGGACAGGGCTATGGCTACACCTTC. Protein product: CASSNGQGYGYTF. The variable domain in full, with the rest retrieved from reference TRBV7-3 and TRBJ1-2, is GAGVSQTPSNKVTEKGKYVELRCDPISGHTALYWYRQSLGQGPEFLIYFQGTGAADDSGLPNDRFFAVRPEGSVSTLKIQRTERGDSAVYLCASSNGQGYGYTFGSGTRLTVV.

The CDR3 DNA reads as TGCAGCGCCCGCGGACAGGGAAGCTCCTACGAGCAGTACTTC. It is translated as CSARGQGSSYEQYF. This sequence joins TRBV29-1 and TRBJ2-7; 8 nucleotides align to TRBD1. This CDR3 spans 14 amino acids. Per germline, CDR1 SQVTM and CDR2 ANQGSEA. The V gene end was trimmed by 7 bases and the J gene end by 0 bases; junction bases not matched to a gene: 8.

The genes are TRBV2 and TRBJ1-5; D is perhaps TRBD1 (5 bases). The CDR3 runs 13 residues. V lost 7 bases and J lost 9, with 16 bases in between. Germline CDR1 is SNHLY and CDR2 is FYNNEI. The CDR3 protein is CASTNQMGGPQHF. In nucleotides, the CDR3 is TGTGCCAGCACCAATCAAATGGGGGGGCCCCAGCATTTT.

The genes are TRBV4-1 and TRBJ1-4, with D uncertain. Trimming removed 2 bases at V and 8 bases at J, with 21 bases between. This CDR3 is built from 17 residues. Germline loops: CDR1 MGHRA, CDR2 YSYEKL. This CDR3 reads CASSQSVAAVTREKLFF. The CDR3 region has the DNA TGCGCCAGCAGCCAATCAGTAGCGGCAGTGACGCGCGAAAAACTGTTTTTT.

The chain recombines TRBV18 with TRBJ1-2, with 8 bases lining up with TRBD1. CDR3 length equals 14 residues. J gave up 8 bases and V 3 bases, and 8 bases lay outside the gene matches. Germline V gene sequence: CDR1 KGHSH, CDR2 LQKENI. CDR3: CASSPDGTGKGYTF. In DNA, the CDR3 is TGTGCCAGCTCACCGGACGGGACAGGAAAAGGCTACACCTTC.

The rearrangement links TRBV29-1 to TRBJ2-4; D is unclear. Trimming left V 5 bases short and J 1 base short, with 6 bases between. This CDR3 has 12 amino acids. Germline V gives CDR1 SQVTM, CDR2 ANQGSEA. The CDR3 region has the DNA TGCAGCGTTCTAGACGCCAAAAACATTCAGTACTTC. Translation gives CSVLDAKNIQYF.

The V call is TRBV18, the J call TRBJ1-6; TRBD1 matches 10 bases. J was trimmed by 7 bases and V by 1 base; bases with no gene match: 7. The V gene's germline CDR1 is KGHSH and CDR2 LQKENI. The CDR3 runs to 17 residues. CDR3 nucleotide sequence: TGTGCCAGCTCACCACTCTCTGGACAGGGGGGGAATTCACCCCTCCACTTT. Encoded protein: CASSPLSGQGGNSPLHF. Full variable domain (missing parts from reference TRBV18 and TRBJ1-6): NAGVMQNPRHLVRRRGQEARLRCSPMKGHSHVYWYRQLPEEGLKFMVYLQKENIIDESGMPKERFSAEFPKEGPSILRIQQVVRGDSAAYFCASSPLSGQGGNSPLHFGNGTRLTVT.

The rearrangement uses TRBV5-4 and TRBJ1-2, with TRBD1 as a possible D gene (6 bases). CDR1 and CDR2 from the germline V gene are SGHNT and YYREEE (reference sequence). The CDR3 has 14 residues. Trimming cost V 4 bases and J 7 bases, with 17 bases left between them. CDR3 nucleotides: TGTGCCAGCAGCGGAACGACAGGAGGGGTTGGCTACACCTTC. This encodes CASSGTTGGVGYTF.

The chain joins TRBV16 to TRBJ1-4; unclear D gene. Trimming shortened V by 2 bases and J by 4 bases, and 8 bases separated the two germline ends. CDR1 and CDR2 (germline): KGHSY, FQNENV. The CDR3 runs to 14 residues. CDR3 nucleotide sequence: TGTGCCAGCAGCCAACGGAGCGTTAATGAAAAACTGTTTTTT. Its translation: CASSQRSVNEKLFF.

The chain links TRBV18 to TRBJ1-1; a weak D match, TRBD1 (5 bases). The V gene's germline CDR1 is KGHSH and CDR2 LQKENI. V was pared by 0 bases and J by 0 bases, with 11 bases between. This CDR3 has 16 amino acids. CDR3 nucleotides: TGTGCCAGCTCACCACCGACGAGGGGCGTGAACACTGAAGCTTTCTTT. Translated: CASSPPTRGVNTEAFF.

The chain joins TRBV5-6 to TRBJ1-1; weak D call: TRBD1 (5 bases). CDR1 is SGHDT, CDR2 YYEEEE, per germline. The CDR3 covers 12 residues. Trimming pared 2 bases from V and 6 bases from J, leaving 8 bases between. CDR3 loop: CASSFQGPEAFF. The DNA of the CDR3 is TGTGCCAGCAGCTTCCAGGGTCCTGAAGCTTTCTTT.

The rearrangement uses TRBV23-1 and TRBJ1-1, with a weak D call TRBD1 (6 bases). TRBV23-1 is placed among ORFs of uncertain function. The CDR3 spans 14 residues. V was cut by 11 bases and J by 6 bases, with 22 bases left in between. In DNA, the CDR3 is TGCGCCCCCGAAGGAACAGGGAGAAACGCTGAAGCTTTCTTT. It yields the protein CAPEGTGRNAEAFF.

This clone was counted a few times. V and J are TRBV4-1 and TRBJ1-5; D gene uncertain. There are 14 residues in the CDR3. CDR1 is MGHRA, CDR2 YSYEKL, per germline. V lost 1 base, J lost 7 bases, and 11 bases lay in between. In DNA form, the CDR3 reads TGCGCCAGCAGCCAAGCAGACGGTAGGCAGCCCCAGCATTTT. Translation gives CASSQADGRQPQHF.

V gene TRBV25-1 combines with J gene TRBJ1-1; D is ambiguous. This CDR3 region has 15 residues. CDR1 and CDR2 from the germline V gene are MGHDK and SYGVNS. V shed 6 bases and J shed 1 base, with 15 bases lying between them. The CDR3 loop reads CASRPSQVANTEAFF. For the CDR3, the DNA is TGTGCCAGCAGACCCTCTCAAGTTGCGAACACTGAAGCTTTCTTT.

The gene calls are TRBV2 and TRBJ2-3; the D is unclear. V was cut by 1 base and J by 4 bases, with 15 bases left in between. This CDR3 comprises 16 residues. Germline assignment: CDR1 SNHLY and CDR2 FYNNEI. CDR3 nucleotide sequence: TGTGCCAGCAGTGAAGGTTTCACTGGTCCATCAGATACGCAGTATTTT. It translates to CASSEGFTGPSDTQYF.

The chain carries TRBV11-2 and TRBJ1-2, with a tentative D call TRBD1 (6 bases). CDR3 length: 12 residues. The germline CDR1 and CDR2 sequences are SGHAT and FQNNGV. V dropped 5 bases and J dropped 8 bases, with 12 bases sitting between them. The CDR3 sequence: CASSANRVGYTF. The DNA of the CDR3 is TGTGCCAGCAGCGCTAACAGGGTCGGCTACACCTTC.

This rearrangement joins TRBV3-1 (or the pseudogene TRBV3-2) to TRBJ2-1; TRBD2 aligns across 10 bases. This CDR3 has 16 amino acids. V trimming: 1 base; J trimming: 3 bases; junction bases outside the gene matches: 3. Per the germline V gene, CDR1 is LGHDT and CDR2 is YNNKEL (reference sequence). The CDR3 nucleotides read TGTGCCAGCAGCCAAGGAACTAGCGGGGTCTACAATGAGCAGTTCTTC. Translated: CASSQGTSGVYNEQFF.

A remark on this clone: A read error may account for a junction end that differs from germline. The chain links TRBV18 to TRBJ2-7, with TRBD1 identical over 8 bases. The length of the CDR3 is 12 residues. CDR1 is KGHSH and CDR2 is LQKENI in the germline V gene. Written as DNA, the CDR3 is TGTGCCAGCTCACCAGGCGGGACAGGCAGCATATTC. It codes for CASSPGGTGSIF.

V usage is TRBV18 and J usage is TRBJ2-2; D tentatively fits TRBD1 or TRBD2 (5 bases each). The CDR3 is 14 residues long. Germline CDR1 reads KGHSH; CDR2 reads LQKENI. V lost 3 bases, J lost 4 bases, and 9 bases lay in between. The DNA of the CDR3 is TGTGCCAGCTCACCGGGACCGGCCACCGGGGAGCTGTTTTTT. It codes for CASSPGPATGELFF.

CDR3 DNA: TGTGCCAGCAGTTTCCCTAGCGCGTCGCCATACAATGAGCAGTTCTTC. The encoded protein is CASSFPSASPYNEQFF. The chain couples TRBV27 to TRBJ2-1; a possible D gene is TRBD2 (6 bases). The CDR3 is 16 amino acids. V was trimmed by 3 bases and J by 4 bases, leaving 16 bases between them. Germline V gene sequence: CDR1 MNHEY, CDR2 SMNVEV (reference sequence).